Listed below are T cell receptor beta chains from one sample, sequenced in a study of blood T cell repertoires in COVID-19. Libraries were prepared by immunoSEQ multiplex PCR; TCRdb keeps only in-frame clonotypes and omits some of them. This repertoire shows about 58,000 clones, 85% found once; its top ten account for approximately 4.5%. Sequenced: peripheral blood. The origin of the receptors is a man aged 40-49 years with active COVID-19. CDR3s include the opening cysteine and the closing phenylalanine or tryptophan. Fields, in order: clone size, J gene, V gene, D gene, CDR3 length, CDR3 protein, CDR3 DNA. The D gene is left open where the match is weak. The size entry is marked missing in some rows and otherwise reads once, few, many or a size class.

>few|TRBJ2-3|TRBV2|NA|16
CASTAGVGDNPDTQYF
TGTGCCAGCACCGCTGGGGTAGGGGACAATCCAGATACGCAGTATTTT
>NA|TRBJ1-6|TRBV28|NA|15
CASTSTGKGYSPLHF
TGTGCCAGCACCTCCACAGGGAAGGGTTATTCACCCCTCCACTTT
>NA|TRBJ2-5|TRBV6-5|NA|13
CASSYRRGETQYF
TGTGCCAGCAGTTACCGCAGGGGTGAGACCCAGTACTTC
>NA|TRBJ1-5|TRBV6-4|NA|16
CASSDSRRRTWEPQHF
TGTGCCAGCAGTGACTCGAGGAGGAGGACGTGGGAGCCCCAGCATTTT
>NA|TRBJ1-2|TRBV7-3|TRBD1|15
CASSLTGQGDYGYTF
TGTGCCAGCAGCTTAACGGGACAGGGGGACTATGGCTACACCTTC
>NA|TRBJ2-7|TRBV30|TRBD1|13
CAWSLQGLGEQYF
TGTGCCTGGAGCTTACAGGGGTTGGGCGAGCAGTACTTC
>NA|TRBJ2-2|TRBV7-9|TRBD2|16
CASSLATSGSTGELFF
TGTGCCAGCAGCTTAGCGACTAGCGGCAGCACCGGGGAGCTGTTTTTT
>NA|TRBJ1-4|TRBV7-7|TRBD1|16
CASSLGGGGRGEKLFF
TGTGCTAGCAGCTTAGGAGGAGGGGGCCGTGGGGAAAAACTGTTTTTT
>NA|TRBJ1-4|TRBV7-9|NA|17
CASSSRDFTATNEKLFF
TGTGCCAGCAGCAGCCGGGACTTTACTGCAACTAATGAAAAACTGTTTTTT
>once|TRBJ2-3|TRBV7-7|TRBD1|14
CASSLRTGTDTQYF
TGTGCCAGCAGCTTACGGACAGGGACAGATACGCAGTATTTT
>NA|TRBJ2-6|TRBV3-1/TRBV3-2|NA|16
CASSPRGSSGANVLTF
TGTGCCAGCAGCCCCCGAGGGAGCTCTGGGGCCAACGTCCTGACTTTC
>NA|TRBJ2-2|TRBV30|TRBD2|14
CAFSREALLGELFF
TGTGCCTTCTCCCGGGAGGCCCTACTCGGGGAGCTGTTTTTT
>NA|TRBJ2-5|TRBV21-1|NA|13
CASSKGSQETQYF
TGTGCCAGCAGCAAAGGGAGCCAAGAGACCCAGTACTTC
>NA|TRBJ2-5|TRBV10-1|NA|13
CASLLGVEETQYF
TGCGCCAGCCTCCTAGGGGTAGAAGAGACCCAGTACTTC
>NA|TRBJ1-2|TRBV18|TRBD1|16
CASSPARGRLGYGYTF
TGTGCCAGCTCACCTGCCAGGGGGCGGTTAGGCTATGGCTACACCTTC
>NA|TRBJ1-6|TRBV7-9|NA|14
CASSLNPPGSPLHF
TGTGCCAGCAGCTTAAACCCCCCGGGTTCACCCCTCCACTTT
>NA|TRBJ1-4|TRBV27|TRBD1|14
CASSYDRGNEKLFF
TGTGCCAGCAGTTATGACAGGGGGAATGAAAAACTGTTTTTT
>NA|TRBJ2-5|TRBV7-9|NA|13
CASSLVSQETQYF
TGTGCCAGCAGCTTAGTCTCCCAAGAGACCCAGTACTTC
>NA|TRBJ2-7|TRBV7-9|NA|14
CASSPKHQTYEQYF
TGTGCCAGCAGCCCTAAGCATCAAACCTACGAGCAGTACTTC
>NA|TRBJ1-1|TRBV6-5|TRBD1|14
CASRFRGPNTEAFF
TGTGCCAGCAGATTCAGGGGGCCGAACACTGAAGCTTTCTTT
>few|TRBJ1-5|TRBV19|NA|15
CASSIERASNQPQHF
TGTGCCAGTAGTATAGAGAGGGCCAGCAATCAGCCCCAGCATTTT
>NA|TRBJ2-1|TRBV9|NA|16
CASSAPSLGSYNEQFF
TGTGCCAGCAGCGCACCGAGTCTTGGCTCCTACAATGAGCAGTTCTTC
>once|TRBJ2-5|TRBV11-2|NA|16
CASSLVGGTPQETQYF
TGTGCCAGCAGCTTAGTAGGAGGGACTCCCCAAGAGACCCAGTACTTC
>few|TRBJ2-7|TRBV12-2|NA|17
CASRLITPGAPSYEQYF
TGTGCAAGTCGCTTGATCACCCCAGGGGCCCCCTCCTACGAGCAGTACTTC
>NA|TRBJ2-3|TRBV18|TRBD2|15
CASSPPGRSPDTQYF
TGTGCCAGCTCACCCCCCGGGAGGTCGCCAGATACGCAGTATTTT
>NA|TRBJ2-1|TRBV7-9|NA|14
CASSLEGLDNEQFF
TGTGCCAGCAGCTTAGAGGGACTTGACAATGAGCAGTTCTTC
>NA|TRBJ2-5|TRBV11-3|NA|13
CASSSVAGETQYF
TGTGCCAGCAGCTCTGTCGCCGGGGAGACCCAGTACTTC
>NA|TRBJ1-6|TRBV10-3|NA|15
CAISDKSEQVSPLHF
TGTGCCATCAGTGACAAATCCGAACAGGTTTCACCCCTCCACTTT
>NA|TRBJ2-1|TRBV28|NA|16
CASSLVAGGSYNEQFF
TGTGCCAGCAGTTTAGTGGCAGGTGGCTCCTACAATGAGCAGTTCTTC
>NA|TRBJ1-2|TRBV29-1|NA|11
CSAGTLYGYTF
TGCAGCGCTGGGACACTCTATGGCTACACCTTC
>NA|TRBJ2-7|TRBV18|NA|17
CASSPLPGRLLAYEQYF
TGTGCCAGCTCCCCCTTGCCCGGTCGATTATTAGCCTACGAGCAGTACTTC
>NA|TRBJ2-1|TRBV27|NA|15
CASKVGGPVYNEQFF
TGTGCCAGCAAGGTCGGCGGCCCCGTGTACAATGAGCAGTTCTTC
>NA|TRBJ1-5|TRBV19|TRBD1|14
CASRSGTGYQPQHF
TGTGCCAGTAGGTCCGGGACAGGGTATCAGCCCCAGCATTTT
>NA|TRBJ2-3|TRBV27|TRBD2|16
CASSVSGGGNTDTQYF
TGTGCCAGCAGCGTCAGCGGGGGGGGGAACACAGATACGCAGTATTTT
>few|TRBJ1-5|TRBV10-3|NA|15
CAISEGDFSNQPQHF
TGTGCCATCAGTGAGGGGGACTTCAGCAATCAGCCCCAGCATTTT
>NA|TRBJ2-1|TRBV20-1|NA|14
CSASHWRHYNEQFF
TGCAGTGCTAGTCACTGGCGGCACTACAATGAGCAGTTCTTC
>NA|TRBJ1-4|TRBV30|NA|14
CAWSVWAGNEKLFF
TGTGCCTGGAGTGTATGGGCAGGAAATGAAAAACTGTTTTTT
>NA|TRBJ2-6|TRBV18|TRBD1|18
CASSTGQGSSSGANVLTF
TGTGCCAGCTCAACCGGACAGGGGTCGAGCTCTGGGGCCAACGTCCTGACTTTC
>NA|TRBJ2-3|TRBV7-9|TRBD1|14
CASSGQGSTDTQYF
TGTGCCAGCAGTGGACAGGGGAGCACAGATACGCAGTATTTT
>NA|TRBJ2-7|TRBV20-1|NA|10
CSAHFNEQYF
TGCAGTGCCCACTTCAACGAGCAGTACTTC
>NA|TRBJ2-7|TRBV5-1|NA|13
CASSLATEHEQYF
TGCGCCAGCAGCTTGGCCACTGAGCACGAGCAGTACTTC
>NA|TRBJ1-4|TRBV3-1/TRBV3-2|TRBD1|14
CASGRQGASEKLFF
TGTGCCAGCGGCCGACAGGGGGCGAGTGAAAAACTGTTTTTT
>NA|TRBJ2-1|TRBV20-1|NA|11
CSAYRGYEQFF
TGCAGTGCGTATAGGGGTTATGAGCAGTTCTTC
>NA|TRBJ1-3|TRBV28|NA|18
CASSSPGGFDGTGNTIYF
TGTGCCAGCAGCTCCCCAGGAGGATTCGATGGTACTGGAAACACCATATATTTT
>NA|TRBJ1-6|TRBV28|TRBD1|15
CASSNTGGAGSPLHF
TGTGCCAGCAGTAACACAGGGGGCGCGGGTTCACCCCTCCACTTT
>NA|TRBJ2-7|TRBV5-1|NA|14
CVSTDPRGSYEQYF
TGCGTCAGCACAGACCCCCGGGGGTCCTACGAGCAGTACTTC
>NA|TRBJ2-1|TRBV27|TRBD1|15
CASSRAGTGTRVQFF
TGTGCCAGTTCTCGGGCCGGGACAGGGACGCGGGTCCAGTTCTTC
>NA|TRBJ2-7|TRBV11-2|NA|16
CASSSLSWTTSYEQYF
TGTGCCAGCAGCAGCCTTAGCTGGACTACGAGCTACGAGCAGTACTTC
>NA|TRBJ2-3|TRBV7-3|TRBD1|15
CASSTGQGRADTQYF
TGTGCCAGCAGCACCGGACAGGGTAGGGCAGATACGCAGTATTTT
>few|TRBJ2-5|TRBV28|NA|14
CASSSGRGKETQYF
TGTGCCAGCAGTTCAGGCCGGGGAAAGGAGACCCAGTACTTC
>NA|TRBJ2-2|TRBV13|TRBD2|15
CASSNTSGNTGELFF
TGTGCCAGCAGCAACACTAGCGGGAACACCGGGGAGCTGTTTTTT
>once|TRBJ2-6|TRBV9|NA|17
CASTPFVQASGANVLTF
TGTGCCAGCACCCCGTTCGTACAGGCCTCTGGGGCCAACGTCCTGACTTTC